Below are 11 T cell receptor beta chains sequenced from a single sample in a study of Graves' ophthalmopathy and Graves' hyperthyroidism. RNA served as the template for amplifying TCR beta CDR3 regions. After a first-round RT-PCR with HTBI primers, a second-round multiplex PCR was run. MiXCR was run by TCRdb on the multiplex PCR reads, yielding one entry per CDR3 protein. The profile shows 300,000 to 450,000 distinct CDR3 sequences, roughly a sixth of them singletons. The sequencing sample was made of peripheral blood. All receptors derive from an adult woman with stable Graves' hyperthyroidism.

This clonotype was recorded many times. This sequence joins TRBV2 and TRBJ1-4; a possible D gene is TRBD1 (5 bases). V lost 2 bases and J lost 7, with 11 bases in between. The CDR3 loop spans 14 amino acids. Germline V gene data show CDR1 as SNHLY and CDR2 as FYNNEI. The CDR3 sequence is CASSESQGGEKLFF. In DNA, the CDR3 is TGTGCCAGCAGTGAAAGTCAGGGAGGTGAAAAACTGTTTTTT.

The V gene is TRBV20-1, the J gene TRBJ2-7; TRBD2 aligns across 13 bases. J was trimmed by 5 bases and V by 6 bases; bases with no gene match: 10. Germline loops: CDR1 DFQATT, CDR2 SNEGSKA (reference sequence). There are 15 residues in the CDR3. The CDR3 sequence: CSAGTSGKSTHEQYF. In DNA form, the CDR3 reads TGCAGTGCAGGGACTAGCGGGAAATCTACCCACGAGCAGTACTTC.

This clonotype was seen only a few times. The chain uses TRBV5-6 and TRBJ1-5; the D gene is possibly TRBD1 (5 bases). The germline V and J ends were trimmed by 5 bases and 0 bases, with 12 bases remaining between them. The CDR3 is 15 residues long. The germline gives CDR1 SGHDT, CDR2 YYEEEE. The CDR3 loop reads CASSRRANSNQPQHF. The CDR3 DNA is TGTGCCAGCAGTCGCAGGGCGAATAGCAATCAGCCCCAGCATTTT.

This clonotype showed up many times. The V and J genes are TRBV12-3 or TRBV12-4 and TRBJ2-7, with 11 positions matching TRBD2. V was pared by 5 bases and J by 5 bases, with 8 bases of the junction left unmatched. The CDR3 is 15 amino acids. The CDR3: CASSQTSGSIHEQYF. The CDR3 nucleotides are TGTGCCAGCAGTCAAACTAGCGGGAGTATCCACGAGCAGTACTTC.

The rearrangement uses TRBV11-2 and TRBJ1-1; no reliable D call. Per germline, CDR1 SGHAT and CDR2 FQNNGV. Trimming pared 6 bases from V and 4 bases from J, leaving 15 bases between. The CDR3 loop spans 14 amino acids. The CDR3 sequence: CASSYSSLGTEAFF. The CDR3, as DNA: TGTGCCAGCAGTTACTCGTCCCTGGGCACTGAAGCTTTCTTT.

This clonotype was found many times. In nucleotides, the CDR3 is TGTGCCTGGAGTAAACGGGGCCTAAATTCACCCCTCCACTTT. Translating gives CAWSKRGLNSPLHF. This rearrangement joins TRBV30 to TRBJ1-6; D perhaps matches TRBD1 (5 bases). Germline V gene data show CDR1 as GTSNPN and CDR2 as SVGIG (reference sequence). The CDR3 has 14 amino acids. The germline V and J ends were trimmed by 2 bases and 7 bases, with 12 bases remaining between them.

This clonotype was counted ten times or more. This chain links TRBV29-1 with TRBJ2-4; D ambiguous. This CDR3 comprises 13 residues. The germline V gene encodes CDR1 SQVTM and CDR2 ANQGSEA. V was cut by 5 bases and J by 4 bases, with 12 bases left in between. CDR3 in amino acids: CSVPNEQKNIQYF. The CDR3 DNA reads as TGCAGCGTTCCGAACGAGCAGAAAAACATTCAGTACTTC. Filled out from reference TRBV29-1 and TRBJ2-4, the complete variable domain reads SAVISQKPSRDICQRGTSLTIQCQVDSQVTMMFWYRQQPGQSLTLIATANQGSEATYESGFVIDKFPISRPNLTFSTLTVSNMSPEDSSIYLCSVPNEQKNIQYFGAGTRLSVL.

This clonotype was seen many times. The rearrangement joins TRBV12-3 or TRBV12-4 to TRBJ1-2; D not certain. The CDR3 runs to 13 residues. Trimming took 1 base from V and 6 from J, leaving 9 bases between them. Written as DNA, the CDR3 is TGTGCCAGCAGTTTAGGGACCCCCCATGGCTACACCTTC. Amino acids: CASSLGTPHGYTF.

There are many counts of this clonotype. The J gene is TRBJ2-5, the V gene TRBV3-1; the D gene is possibly TRBD1 (5 bases). Per the germline V gene, CDR1 is LGHDT and CDR2 is YNNKEL (reference sequence). The CDR3 covers 14 residues. V gave up 4 bases and J gave up 2 bases, with 11 bases separating them. The CDR3 loop reads CASSRNTGQETQYF. CDR3 sequence (DNA): TGTGCCAGCAGCCGCAACACAGGACAAGAGACCCAGTACTTC.

This clonotype was counted between two and nine times. The rearrangement joins TRBV10-3 to TRBJ1-1; TRBD1 aligns across 7 bases. This CDR3 is 13 amino acids long. Germline V CDR1 and CDR2: ENHRY, SYGVKD. Unmatched junction bases numbered 6, after V lost 8 bases and J lost 3 bases. CDR3 region: CAISTGRDTEAFF. CDR3 coding DNA: TGTGCCATCTCGACAGGGAGGGACACTGAAGCTTTCTTT.

The V gene is TRBV4-1, the J gene TRBJ2-7, with D perhaps being TRBD1 or TRBD2 (5 bases each). Germline V CDR1 and CDR2: MGHRA, YSYEKL. The CDR3 extends over 13 amino acids. Between the trimmed V and J ends, which lost 3 bases and 2 bases, there was a span of 8 bases. In DNA form, the CDR3 reads TGCGCCAGCAGCCATGGGACGACCTACGAGCAGTACTTC. Translated: CASSHGTTYEQYF.